This TCR beta chain was documented in a study of T cell repertoires in cytomegalovirus infection. Overall study context: Recently identified HLA-C-restricted CMV epitopes were among the peptides used. TCR beta signatures that were public indicated CMV infection and matching HLA type.

One entry per CDR3 protein, called by TCRdb with MiXCR from the reads. The table has roughly 860,000 distinct CDR3 sequences, about 33% seen once. Regarding the study as a whole: Carriage of CMV together with the relevant HLA was identifiable through cumulative public TCR beta family frequency. CMV-specific TCR beta clonotypes restricted by HLA-C were the ones dominating the ex vivo response.

There are many counts of this clonotype. What it binds is unknown. Unmatched junction bases numbered 6, after V lost 5 bases and J lost 5 bases. The CDR3 spans 14 residues. Germline CDR1 reads SEHNR; CDR2 reads FQNEAQ (reference sequence). Sequencing used cultured CD8+ T cells from PBMCs, obtained from culture after CMV antigen stimulation. The TCR was taken from a human donor in good health (CMV status not recorded). Some clones in this sample may be carry-over from other donors' samples. The chain has TRBV7-9 and TRBJ2-3; TRBD2 matches at 8 bases. DNA of the CDR3: TGTGCCAGCAGCCCCAGCGGGGGAGGAGATACGCAGTATTTT. It encodes CASSPSGGGDTQYF.